This T cell receptor (beta chain) was captured in a study of identical twins. TCRdb fed the 5' RACE reads into MiXCR, producing one record per CDR3 protein. Seen here are roughly 1,500,000 distinct CDR3 sequences, roughly 35% observed once, and the top ten hold about 0.3%. Healthy Caucasians provided all donations. Germline CDR1 and CDR2: DFQATT and SNEGSKA (reference sequence). The CDR3 is 14 residues long. Trimming removed 0 bases from V and 1 base from J, with 9 bases in between. Specimen: cord blood. This chain connects TRBV20-1 to TRBJ2-5; weak D call: TRBD1 (6 bases). This receptor was taken from a newborn girl in good health. The CDR3 is CSARDPGAQETQYF. The CDR3 nucleotides are TGCAGTGCTAGAGATCCAGGGGCCCAAGAGACCCAGTACTTC.